This T cell receptor beta chain was identified in a study of shared clonotypes between healthy human individuals. The wider study: Those who served as donors were a couple of women and a few men between the ages of 18 and 49.

Clones were sequenced by immunoSEQ multiplex PCR, and TCRdb holds only the in-frame ones, with some missing. Here the sample spans 2 million to 3 million clones, approximately 93% being singletons. Regarding this clone: Antigen unknown.

The CDR3 covers 16 residues. V was cut by 5 bases and J by 3 bases, with 19 bases left in between. CDR1 SSHAT and CDR2 FNYEAQ come from the germline V gene (reference sequence). Findings and caveats of the study: Naive subsets tended to show greater estimated richness than memory subsets.

The source of this sequence is a man younger than 35 in good health. Some clones in this sample may be carry-over from other donors' samples. The genes are TRBV7-7 and TRBJ1-2; possibly TRBD1 for D (5 bases). The specimen sequenced was naive CD4+ T cells from PBMCs. Subset in this sample: CD45RA+ positively selected. CDR3 loop: CASSHKNPGRHYGYTF. The CDR3 DNA reads as TGTGCCAGCAGCCACAAGAATCCGGGACGACACTATGGCTACACCTTC.